Shown below are 25 T cell receptor beta chains from a single sample sequenced in a study of blood T cell repertoires in COVID-19. The protocol was immunoSEQ multiplex PCR, while the TCRdb copy is restricted to in-frame clones and leaves out a portion. The data show 100,000 to 150,000 clones, around 84% seen once. The material sequenced was peripheral blood. The receptors come from a woman older than 75 with acute or convalescent COVID-19.

The rearrangement links TRBV29-1 to TRBJ2-1; 9 bases agree with TRBD1. Germline assignment: CDR1 SQVTM and CDR2 ANQGSEA. V was pared by 5 bases and J by 6 bases, with 8 bases of the junction left unmatched. This CDR3 has 14 amino acids. CDR3 sequence (DNA): TGCAGCGTTAAACAGGGGGCGGTTAGCAATGAGCAGTTCTTC. Its protein is CSVKQGAVSNEQFF.

This chain joins TRBV14 and TRBJ1-3; TRBD1 matches at 7 bases. Germline V gene data show CDR1 as SGHDN and CDR2 as FVKESK. The length of the CDR3 is 14 residues. The V gene end was trimmed by 4 bases and the J gene end by 4 bases; junction bases not matched to a gene: 4. In DNA, the CDR3 is TGTGCCAGCAGCCCCAGACAGGGCGGAAACACCATATATTTT. Translation gives CASSPRQGGNTIYF.

This sequence joins TRBV6-5 and TRBJ2-3; perhaps TRBD2 as D (5 bases). V was clipped by 6 bases and J by 7 bases, with 8 bases between them. CDR1 is MNHEY, CDR2 SVGAGI, per germline. This CDR3 is 11 amino acids long. The CDR3 nucleotides are TGTGCCAGCAGACGGGATTATACGCAGTATTTT. It yields the protein CASRRDYTQYF.

A single count supports this clone. The J gene is TRBJ2-7, the V gene TRBV30; maybe TRBD1 (5 bases). In germline, CDR1 is GTSNPN, CDR2 SVGIG (reference sequence). The germline V and J ends were trimmed by 5 bases and 5 bases, with 16 bases remaining between them. There are 13 residues in the CDR3. The CDR3 here is CAWDPTSGNEQYF. The CDR3 nucleotides read TGTGCCTGGGACCCAACCTCAGGGAACGAGCAGTACTTC.

The genes are TRBV6-5 and TRBJ1-5, with 8 bases fitting TRBD1. The CDR3 consists of 14 residues. The junction had 7 bases not matched to a gene; V was cut back by 6 bases and J by 6 bases. CDR1 and CDR2 from the germline V gene are MNHEY and SVGAGI. The CDR3 protein is CASRDGQGIQPQHF. The CDR3 coding sequence is TGTGCCAGCAGGGACGGACAGGGAATTCAGCCCCAGCATTTT.

The chain links TRBV18 to TRBJ1-1, with 10 bases fitting TRBD1. V shed 4 bases, J shed 1 base, and the junction held 0 bases outside the gene matches. Germline V gene data show CDR1 as KGHSH and CDR2 as LQKENI. This CDR3 spans 14 amino acids. Here the CDR3 DNA reads TGTGCCAGCTCACGACAGGGGGCGAACACTGAAGCTTTCTTT. Translation gives CASSRQGANTEAFF.

This clone has only one observation. The chain recombines TRBV7-2 with TRBJ1-3; 9 nucleotides line up with TRBD1. After removal of 4 bases from V and 0 bases from J, the junction contained 1 base not matched to a gene. The germline gives CDR1 SGHTA, CDR2 FQGNSA. There are 15 residues in the CDR3. This CDR3 is CASSSTGGSGNTIYF. The CDR3 nucleotides are TGTGCCAGCAGCTCGACAGGGGGCTCTGGAAACACCATATATTTT.

The chain uses TRBV7-2 and TRBJ2-1; D is perhaps TRBD1 (6 bases). This CDR3 spans 15 amino acids. The germline V gene encodes CDR1 SGHTA and CDR2 FQGNSA. Trimming took off 4 bases at V and 12 bases at J, with 22 bases between the two ends. CDR3 protein: CASSSDRRSTMRQFF. The DNA for the CDR3 is TGTGCCAGCAGCTCCGACAGGAGATCTACAATGAGGCAGTTCTTC.

This clone has only a few counts. The V gene is TRBV30, the J gene TRBJ1-6; D might be TRBD1 (6 bases). Trimming removed 1 base at V and 10 bases at J, with 14 bases between. CDR1 and CDR2 from the germline V gene are GTSNPN and SVGIG (reference sequence). This CDR3 has 14 residues. This CDR3 is CAWSEGRGRSPLHF. The CDR3 DNA sequence: TGTGCCTGGAGTGAGGGCAGGGGTCGCTCACCCCTCCACTTT.

This clone was seen a few times. The genes are TRBV10-3 and TRBJ1-6; D might be TRBD1 (6 bases). Trimming took off 6 bases at V and 10 bases at J, with 16 bases between the two ends. This CDR3 has 14 amino acids. Germline CDR1 ENHRY, CDR2 SYGVKD. Here the CDR3 reads CAISRGTSGSPLHF. CDR3 DNA sequence: TGTGCCATCAGCCGAGGGACAAGTGGCTCACCCCTCCACTTT.

The chain uses TRBV11-3 and TRBJ2-7, with D possibly being TRBD1 (5 bases). Trimming took 5 bases from V and 1 from J, leaving 12 bases between them. CDR1 SGHNT and CDR2 YENEEA come from the germline V gene. CDR3 length: 14 amino acids. DNA of the CDR3: TGTGCCAGCAGCCCCGACAGTAAGTCCTACGAGCAGTACTTC. This encodes CASSPDSKSYEQYF.

The gene calls are TRBV7-2 and TRBJ2-4; 12 nucleotides align to TRBD2. This CDR3 contains 16 residues. Germline CDR1 SGHTA, CDR2 FQGNSA. Trimming at V came to 6 bases and at J to 3 bases, leaving 6 bases not matched to a gene. In nucleotides, the CDR3 is TGTGCCAGCAGTTCACTAGCGGGGGGAGGCAAAAACATTCAGTACTTC. Protein product: CASSSLAGGGKNIQYF.

A note on this clone: Its ends do not fully match the called genes, so a read error is possible. V and J are TRBV30 and TRBJ2-7; D perhaps matches TRBD2 (6 bases). The CDR3 runs 12 residues. Germline V CDR1 and CDR2: GTSNPN, SVGIG (reference sequence). The CDR3 reads CAWSRPGLPSHF. Written as DNA, the CDR3 is TGTGCCTGGAGTAGGCCGGGACTTCCCTCTCACTTC.

The J gene is TRBJ2-3, the V gene TRBV12-5, with TRBD2 identical over 13 bases. The CDR3 spans 16 residues. Trimming removed 1 base from V and 6 bases from J; junction bases left unmatched: 4. Germline V lookup: CDR1 LGHNT, CDR2 FRNRAP. The CDR3 region is CASGLGLAGGVDTQYF. The CDR3 region has the DNA TGTGCTAGTGGTTTGGGACTAGCGGGGGGCGTCGATACGCAGTATTTT.

The genes are TRBV6-2 or TRBV6-3 and TRBJ2-1; TRBD1 might be the D (6 bases). The germline CDR1 and CDR2 sequences are MNHEY and SVGEGT. Trimming cost V 5 bases and J 1 base, with 6 bases left between them. This CDR3 region has 13 residues. The CDR3 is CASSQGSYNEQFF. The CDR3 coding sequence is TGTGCCAGCAGTCAGGGGTCCTACAATGAGCAGTTCTTC.

V is TRBV10-1 and J is TRBJ2-7, with D tentatively TRBD1 (6 bases). The CDR3 sequence is 17 residues long. V shed 8 bases and J shed 3 bases, with 26 bases lying between them. Germline CDR1 reads WNHNN; CDR2 reads SYGVQD (reference sequence). The CDR3 here is CASALMTQTGPDYEQYF. CDR3 nucleotides: TGCGCCAGCGCCCTAATGACCCAAACAGGGCCGGACTACGAGCAGTACTTC.

This clone was seen only a few times. This chain's CDR3 is CASSLDRDTEAFF. Written as DNA, the CDR3 is TGTGCCAGCAGCTTGGACAGGGACACTGAAGCTTTCTTT. This chain uses TRBV7-2 with TRBJ1-1; 8 bases fit TRBD1. The CDR3 consists of 13 residues. Germline V gene lookup returns CDR1 SGHTA and CDR2 FQGNSA. The trim removed 3 bases at V and 3 bases at J, leaving 0 bases unmatched.

This CDR3 is CASSFQILTGNTEAFF. The CDR3 DNA is TGTGCCAGCAGCTTCCAAATCTTGACAGGGAACACTGAAGCTTTCTTT. This chain connects TRBV5-5 to TRBJ1-1; weak D call: TRBD1 (6 bases). Germline V gene sequence: CDR1 SGHKS, CDR2 YYEKEE (reference sequence). Trimming stripped 2 bases from V and 1 base from J, with 15 bases between. The CDR3 has 16 amino acids.

CDR3 protein: CASMATYYGYTF. In nucleotides, the CDR3 is TGTGCCAGTATGGCGACTTACTATGGCTACACCTTC. The chain links TRBV19 to TRBJ1-2, with unresolved D. The V gene's germline CDR1 is LNHDA and CDR2 SQIVND (reference sequence). The CDR3 contains 12 residues. The V end was cut by 7 bases, the J end by 3 bases, with 9 bases between.

This chain connects TRBV19 to TRBJ2-1; 9 nucleotides align to TRBD1. This CDR3 is built from 15 residues. Germline CDR1 is LNHDA and CDR2 is SQIVND (reference sequence). Trimming took 4 bases from V and 7 from J; bases not matched to a gene: 8. The CDR3 protein is CASSTKQGAWNEQFF. CDR3 nucleotides: TGTGCCAGTAGTACGAAACAGGGGGCCTGGAATGAGCAGTTCTTC.

The chain is built from TRBV7-6 and TRBJ1-1; D might be TRBD1 (5 bases). CDR3 length: 15 amino acids. Germline V gene lookup returns CDR1 SGHVS and CDR2 FNYEAQ. The germline V and J ends were trimmed by 5 bases and 0 bases, with 13 bases remaining between them. In nucleotides, the CDR3 is TGTGCCAGCAGCCCTCCAAAGGGGATGAACACTGAAGCTTTCTTT. Its translation is CASSPPKGMNTEAFF.

This chain connects TRBV14 to TRBJ1-1, with TRBD1 identical over 7 bases. The CDR3 is made up of 15 amino acids. Germline CDR1 reads SGHDN; CDR2 reads FVKESK. After removal of 3 bases from V and 0 bases from J, the junction contained 4 bases not matched to a gene. The CDR3 DNA is TGTGCCAGCAGCCAGGACAGGCCAATGAACACTGAAGCTTTCTTT. This translates into CASSQDRPMNTEAFF.

This sequence joins TRBV5-4 and TRBJ2-2; TRBD2 is a possible D gene (6 bases). V was pared by 2 bases and J by 7 bases, with 12 bases between. Germline V gives CDR1 SGHNT, CDR2 YYREEE (reference sequence). The CDR3 is 14 amino acids. Written as DNA, the CDR3 is TGTGCCAGCAGCTTCGGCGGGGCGGACGGGGAGCTGTTTTTT. Amino acid sequence: CASSFGGADGELFF.

This clone was seen only a few times. The CDR3 bases are TGTGCCAGCAGCCTGACAGGGTCTGGAAACACCATATATTTT. It is translated as CASSLTGSGNTIYF. V and J are TRBV4-2 and TRBJ1-3; 7 bases line up with TRBD1. Trimming took 4 bases from V and 1 from J; bases not matched to a gene: 1. The CDR3 contains 14 residues. Germline assignment: CDR1 LGHNA and CDR2 YNFKEQ.

The rearrangement links TRBV10-1 to TRBJ1-4; maybe TRBD1 (6 bases). The V end was cut by 4 bases, the J end by 7 bases, with 16 bases between. The CDR3 extends over 15 amino acids. The germline CDR1 and CDR2 sequences are WNHNN and SYGVQD (reference sequence). DNA of the CDR3: TGCGCCAGCAGTGGTGGGACAAAGGACGGTGAAAAACTGTTTTTT. Translated: CASSGGTKDGEKLFF.